The 26 T cell receptor beta chains reported below all come from one sample, sequenced in a study of T cell responses to AZD1222 COVID-19 vaccine. Sequencing used immunoSEQ multiplex PCR; TCRdb keeps in-frame clones, though not all of them. The sample lists 100,000 to 140,000 clones, 89% occurring once. The sequencing used peripheral blood, collected on day 0 of AZD1222 vaccination. These receptors all stem from an adult in good health.

Remarks on this clone: The same CDR3 also results from other DNA sequences found in this sample. This chain uses TRBV12-3 or TRBV12-4 with TRBJ2-1; D is uncertain. There are 12 residues in the CDR3. Trimming pared 3 bases from V and 4 bases from J, leaving 4 bases between. Written as DNA, the CDR3 is TGTGCCAGCAGTTTGAGTTACAATGAGCAGTTCTTC. Protein product: CASSLSYNEQFF.

The V call is TRBV19, the J call TRBJ2-7; 9 bases agree with TRBD1. CDR1 and CDR2 from the germline V gene are LNHDA and SQIVND (reference sequence). Trimming removed 9 bases from V and 4 bases from J; junction bases left unmatched: 13. The CDR3 consists of 15 residues. Here the CDR3 reads CASSRTGVGYYEQYF. The DNA for the CDR3 is TGTGCCAGCAGCCGGACAGGGGTGGGTTATTACGAGCAGTACTTC. The variable domain in full, with the rest retrieved from reference TRBV19 and TRBJ2-7, is DGGITQSPKYLFRKEGQNVTLSCEQNLNHDAMYWYRQDPGQGLRLIYYSQIVNDFQKGDIAEGYSVSREKKESFPLTVTSAQKNPTAFYLCASSRTGVGYYEQYFGPGTRLTVT.

In this sample, this clone turned up once. The chain joins TRBV10-3 to TRBJ2-1, with 10 bases lining up with TRBD2. The CDR3 loop spans 15 amino acids. V lost 6 bases and J lost 4; bases outside the gene matches: 6. Germline V gene sequence: CDR1 ENHRY, CDR2 SYGVKD. DNA of the CDR3: TGTGCCATCAGCGGTCTAGCGGGAGTGTACAATGAGCAGTTCTTC. Its translation: CAISGLAGVYNEQFF.

The chain uses TRBV7-9 and TRBJ2-7, with 12 positions matching TRBD1. The J segment lost 5 bases and the V segment lost 6 bases, leaving 5 bases of the junction unmatched. CDR1 is SEHNR, CDR2 FQNEAQ, per germline (reference sequence). The CDR3 runs 14 residues. The CDR3 bases are TGTGCCAGCAGTCGGGGACAGGGGGCCCACGAGCAGTACTTC. Its protein is CASSRGQGAHEQYF.

The chain combines TRBV5-4 with TRBJ2-4, with D perhaps matching TRBD1 or TRBD2 (5 bases each). The CDR3 consists of 17 residues. The V gene lost 4 bases and the J gene lost 0 bases, with 17 bases spanning the gap. Germline loops: CDR1 SGHNT, CDR2 YYREEE (reference sequence). CDR3 in amino acids: CASSPNWGILAKNIQYF. CDR3 nucleotides: TGTGCCAGCAGCCCCAACTGGGGGATCCTAGCCAAAAACATTCAGTACTTC.

CDR3 protein: CASSQDSGTLYNSPLHF. The DNA of the CDR3 is TGCGCCAGCAGCCAAGACTCTGGCACTCTCTATAATTCACCCCTCCACTTT. V is TRBV4-1 and J is TRBJ1-6; D is unclear. Germline V lookup: CDR1 MGHRA, CDR2 YSYEKL. The CDR3 is 17 residues long. The ends were cut back, 0 bases at V and 3 bases at J, with 12 bases in the middle.

Here the CDR3 reads CASRLPTAAYGYTF. In DNA form, the CDR3 reads TGTGCCAGCAGGCTCCCTACAGCCGCCTATGGCTACACCTTC. V and J are TRBV28 and TRBJ1-2; D is undetermined. The CDR3 sequence is 14 residues long. CDR1 is MDHEN and CDR2 is SYDVKM in the germline V gene. Deletions cut 6 bases from V and 4 bases from J, with 15 bases between.

The chain has TRBV9 and TRBJ1-2, with a weak D call TRBD1 (6 bases). The CDR3 covers 16 residues. V lost 0 bases and J lost 4, with 16 bases in between. The germline gives CDR1 SGDLS, CDR2 YYNGEE. CDR3 in amino acids: CASSVVGQGFPYGYTF. CDR3 in DNA: TGTGCCAGCAGCGTAGTCGGTCAGGGGTTTCCCTATGGCTACACCTTC.

The chain uses TRBV19 and TRBJ1-6; tentatively, D is TRBD1 (5 bases). The germline gives CDR1 LNHDA, CDR2 SQIVND (reference sequence). CDR3 length: 16 residues. Between the trimmed V and J ends, which lost 4 bases and 2 bases, there was a span of 12 bases. CDR3 sequence reads: CASSSSGRPYNSPLHF. The CDR3 DNA follows: TGTGCCAGTAGTAGCTCGGGACGGCCCTATAATTCACCCCTCCACTTT.

The chain recombines TRBV28 with TRBJ2-7, with D maybe TRBD2 (5 bases). V lost 10 bases and J lost 3, with 19 bases in between. This CDR3 is built from 14 residues. Germline assignment: CDR1 MDHEN and CDR2 SYDVKM. Here the CDR3 DNA reads TGTGCCATCCAGCCTGGAGGTGGGCACTACGAGCAGTACTTC. This translates into CAIQPGGGHYEQYF. Complete variable domain (other parts from reference TRBV28 and TRBJ2-7): DVKVTQSSRYLVKRTGEKVFLECVQDMDHENMFWYRQDPGLGLRLIYFSYDVKMKEKGDIPEGYSVSREKKERFSLILESASTNQTSMYLCAIQPGGGHYEQYFGPGTRLTVT.

V and J are TRBV21-1 and TRBJ2-4; the table's D call of TRBD2 was not tested on the DNA. TRBV21-1 is classified as a pseudogene. The CDR3 sequence is 20 residues long. CDR3 amino acids: CASSCRSGTANPLAKNIQYF. In DNA, the CDR3 is TGTGCCAGCAGCTGTAGATCCGGGACTGCAAATCCTCTAGCCAAAAACATTCAGTACTTC.

The chain joins TRBV10-3 to TRBJ1-1, with 7 positions matching TRBD1. Trimming took 4 bases from V and 9 from J; bases not matched to a gene: 5. The CDR3 runs to 12 residues. Germline lookup yields CDR1 ENHRY and CDR2 SYGVKD. As DNA, the CDR3 is TGTGCCATCAGTGGGCAGGGGGTGAAAGCTTTCTTT. Its translation is CAISGQGVKAFF.

The rearrangement joins TRBV21-1 to TRBJ2-1; TRBD2 was called by the table and not checked on the DNA. TRBV21-1 has pseudogene status. The CDR3 loop spans 19 amino acids. The CDR3 nucleotides read TGTGCCAGCAGCAAGCCTCCACTAGCGGGAGTAGTGGCACGGAATGAGCAGTTCTTC. Its protein product is CASSKPPLAGVVARNEQFF.

The rearrangement uses TRBV7-2 and TRBJ1-1; D unclear. Germline CDR1 is SGHTA and CDR2 is FQGNSA. Trimming took off 1 base at V and 4 bases at J, with 1 base between the two ends. The CDR3 is 11 residues long. The CDR3 bases are TGTGCCAGCAGCTTAGGCACTGAAGCTTTCTTT. This gives the protein CASSLGTEAFF.

The genes are TRBV5-5 and TRBJ2-7, with 12 bases lining up with TRBD1. Trimming took 3 bases from V and 7 from J; bases not matched to a gene: 8. This CDR3 region has 15 residues. Germline CDR1 is SGHKS and CDR2 is YYEKEE (reference sequence). This chain's CDR3 is CASSYPGQGAVEQYF. Here the CDR3 DNA reads TGTGCCAGCAGCTACCCGGGACAGGGGGCAGTTGAGCAGTACTTC. Variable domain in full (rest from reference TRBV5-5 and TRBJ2-7): DAGVTQSPTHLIKTRGQQVTLRCSPISGHKSVSWYQQVLGQGPQFIFQYYEKEERGRGNFPDRFSARQFPNYSSELNVNALLLGDSALYLCASSYPGQGAVEQYFGPGTRLTVT.

The rearrangement joins TRBV5-5 to TRBJ1-4; a weak D match, TRBD1 (5 bases). The length of the CDR3 is 14 residues. CDR1 and CDR2 (germline): SGHKS, YYEKEE (reference sequence). Trimming left V 2 bases short and J 8 bases short, with 13 bases between. CDR3 region: CASSFSGSGEKLFF. The CDR3 nucleotides are TGTGCCAGCAGCTTCTCAGGGAGTGGGGAAAAACTGTTTTTT. Variable domain in full (rest from reference TRBV5-5 and TRBJ1-4): DAGVTQSPTHLIKTRGQQVTLRCSPISGHKSVSWYQQVLGQGPQFIFQYYEKEERGRGNFPDRFSARQFPNYSSELNVNALLLGDSALYLCASSFSGSGEKLFFGSGTQLSVL.

The CDR3 spells CASSQVGGINEQFF. CDR3 coding DNA: TGCGCCAGCAGCCAAGTTGGGGGGATAAATGAGCAGTTCTTC. J is TRBJ2-1 and V is TRBV4-1, with a weak D call TRBD2 (6 bases). This CDR3 spans 14 amino acids. Germline CDR1 is MGHRA and CDR2 is YSYEKL. Trimming removed 1 base from V and 7 bases from J, with 11 bases in between.

J is TRBJ1-2 and V is TRBV28; TRBD1 matches at 7 bases. The V segment lost 2 bases and the J segment 2 bases; nucleotides outside the gene matches: 5. Germline CDR1 and CDR2: MDHEN and SYDVKM. The CDR3 runs to 15 residues. CDR3 loop: CASSLGQGVNYGYTF. Written as DNA, the CDR3 is TGTGCCAGCAGTTTAGGCCAGGGGGTAAACTATGGCTACACCTTC.

The table lists this clone with a few counts. The chain links TRBV20-1 to TRBJ2-1, with a weak D call TRBD2 (6 bases). V lost 3 bases and J lost 4, with 13 bases in between. The CDR3 covers 14 residues. The germline gives CDR1 DFQATT, CDR2 SNEGSKA (reference sequence). CDR3 in DNA: TGCAGTGCTAGTCCCAGCGGGCTATACAATGAGCAGTTCTTC. Protein sequence: CSASPSGLYNEQFF.

This clone was found once. The CDR3 nucleotides are TGTGCCAGCCGCACCGGGACAGGACCCACAGATACGCAGTATTTT. This gives the protein CASRTGTGPTDTQYF. The V call is TRBV6-4, the J call TRBJ2-3, with 8 nucleotides matching TRBD1. The V gene's germline CDR1 is MRHNA and CDR2 SNTAGT. The CDR3 covers 15 residues. V was clipped by 8 bases and J by 2 bases; unmatched bases: 9.

This chain connects TRBV29-1 to TRBJ2-1; D may be TRBD2 (5 bases). Trimming took 2 bases from V and 6 from J, leaving 8 bases between them. Germline CDR1 and CDR2: SQVTM and ANQGSEA. The CDR3 extends over 12 amino acids. CDR3 coding DNA: TGCAGCGTTGAATCGGAGGCCAATGAGCAGTTCTTC. Translated: CSVESEANEQFF.

The chain has TRBV24-1 and TRBJ2-6; 10 bases agree with TRBD1. CDR1 and CDR2 from the germline V gene are KGHDR and SFDVKD. The CDR3 consists of 19 residues. V lost 2 bases, J lost 0 bases, and 6 bases stayed unmatched. The CDR3 bases are TGTGCCACCAGTGATTCAAGGGACAGGGGAGTCTCTGGGGCCAACGTCCTGACTTTC. It codes for CATSDSRDRGVSGANVLTF.

The chain links TRBV7-9 to TRBJ2-7; 7 positions agree with TRBD2. The germline V gene has CDR1 SEHNR and CDR2 FQNEAQ (reference sequence). J lost 6 bases, V lost 1 base, and 9 bases had no gene match. The CDR3 extends over 15 amino acids. As DNA, the CDR3 is TGTGCCAGCAGCTTAGGAGGTGTTACGGGGGGCGAGCAGTACTTC. Translating gives CASSLGGVTGGEQYF. The full variable domain, in which reference TRBV7-9 and TRBJ2-7 provide the parts outside the CDR3, is DTGVSQNPRHKITKRGQNVTFRCDPISEHNRLYWYRQTLGQGPEFLTYFQNEAQLEKSRLLSDRFSAERPKGSFSTLEIQRTEQGDSAMYLCASSLGGVTGGEQYFGPGTRLTVT.

The rearrangement joins TRBV27 to TRBJ1-2; 9 nucleotides match TRBD1. The CDR3 sequence is 15 residues long. Germline V gene lookup returns CDR1 MNHEY and CDR2 SMNVEV (reference sequence). Germline trimming cut 4 bases from V and 4 bases from J; bases unmatched to any gene: 7. The CDR3 nucleotides read TGTGCCAGCAGTTCCTTACAGGGGGCAGGCTATGGCTACACCTTC. This gives the protein CASSSLQGAGYGYTF.

The chain couples TRBV5-8 to TRBJ2-5, with TRBD1 matching over 7 bases. The germline CDR1 and CDR2 sequences are SGHTS and YDEGEE. CDR3 length: 15 amino acids. Trimming took 4 bases from V and 5 from J; bases not matched to a gene: 11. CDR3 nucleotides: TGTGCCAGCAGCCAGACGGGACAGCCGGGGGAGACCCAGTACTTC. Its protein is CASSQTGQPGETQYF. Full variable domain (remainder filled in from reference TRBV5-8 and TRBJ2-5): EAGVTQSPTHLIKTRGQQATLRCSPISGHTSVYWYQQALGLGLQFLLWYDEGEERNRGNFPPRFSGRQFPNYSSELNVNALELEDSALYLCASSQTGQPGETQYFGPGTRLLVL.

The chain recombines TRBV19 with TRBJ2-1, with 8 nucleotides matching TRBD1. Germline lookup yields CDR1 LNHDA and CDR2 SQIVND (reference sequence). CDR3 length: 15 residues. Trimming cost V 4 bases and J 4 bases; bases outside gene matches: 6. The CDR3 sequence is CASSRGQVFYNEQFF. For the CDR3, the DNA is TGTGCCAGTAGTAGGGGACAGGTTTTTTACAATGAGCAGTTCTTC.